This T cell receptor (beta chain) was observed in a study of beta chain features in type 1 diabetes. Study conclusions and caveats: Type 1 diabetes patients had moderately but significantly shorter TCRB CDR3s in all four CD4+ subsets. cDNA-based reads could over-represent cells with high TCR expression. Fewer junction insertions and more nucleotide deletions appeared in type 1 diabetes patients. HLA influence on TCRB rearrangement stayed unresolved here.

Donors contributed one heparinised blood draw apiece, averaging around 100 mL. This clone has more than one count but fewer than ten. Its cognate antigen is unknown. Expressed TCRB transcripts were sequenced after all isolated RNA was converted to cDNA. The table came from immunoSEQ multiplex PCR; TCRdb's copy has only in-frame clones and leaves some out. Among under 350,000 clones listed, roughly an eighth were seen once. Material: naive CD4+ T cells from blood. The TCR sequence derives from a man younger than 40 with type 1 diabetes.

The CDR3 sequence is CASSRRTGTQETQYF. The CDR3 DNA reads as TGCGCCAGCAGCCGCCGGACAGGGACCCAAGAGACCCAGTACTTC. V usage is TRBV5-1 and J usage is TRBJ2-5; 8 bases match TRBD1. The CDR3 totals 15 residues. The germline gives CDR1 SGHRS, CDR2 YFSETQ. After removal of 4 bases from V and 1 base from J, the junction contained 6 bases not matched to a gene.